Listed here are 27 T cell receptor beta chains from one sample, sequenced in a study of T cell repertoires in cytomegalovirus infection. These receptors' antigens are unknown. TCRdb called the reads again in MiXCR, with one record for every CDR3 protein. The sample shows about 60,000 distinct CDR3 sequences, 20% of them seen only once. The material was CD8+ T cells from cultured PBMCs, obtained from culture after CMV antigen stimulation. Every receptor here comes from a human donor in good health (CMV status not recorded). Some clones in this sample may be carry-over from other donors' samples.

V is TRBV13 and J is TRBJ1-2; a possible D gene is TRBD1 (6 bases). The CDR3 is made up of 16 amino acids. With 5 bases removed from V and 8 bases from J, the gap between germline ends came to 24 bases. The germline gives CDR1 PRHDT, CDR2 FYEKMQ (reference sequence). CDR3 sequence: CASSTPRDTVMRGYTF. The CDR3 bases are TGTGCCAGCAGCACCCCCCGGGACACCGTTATGAGGGGCTACACCTTC.

The rearrangement links TRBV7-9 to TRBJ2-1; D ambiguous. V shed 1 base and J shed 4 bases, with 11 bases lying between them. The CDR3 loop spans 15 amino acids. The germline CDR1 and CDR2 sequences are SEHNR and FQNEAQ (reference sequence). The CDR3 is CASSLGAEPYNEQFF. In DNA, the CDR3 is TGTGCCAGCAGCTTAGGGGCTGAGCCATACAATGAGCAGTTCTTC.

This clonotype was picked up a small number of times. The rearrangement joins TRBV20-1 to TRBJ2-3; TRBD1 matches at 7 bases. Germline values: CDR1 DFQATT, CDR2 SNEGSKA (reference sequence). V lost 1 base to trimming and J lost 2 bases; unmatched junction nucleotides: 6. This CDR3 contains 15 residues. CDR3 protein: CSARGDSGYTDTQYF. The DNA of the CDR3 is TGCAGTGCTAGAGGGGACAGCGGCTACACAGATACGCAGTATTTT.

This clonotype turned up a few times. V and J are TRBV7-7 and TRBJ2-3; 10 bases are a match to TRBD2. The CDR3 runs to 16 residues. V lost 1 base to trimming and J lost 0 bases; unmatched junction nucleotides: 1. In germline, CDR1 is SSHAT, CDR2 FNYEAQ (reference sequence). CDR3 DNA: TGTGCCAGCAGCTTAGAAGCGGGGGGGAGCACAGATACGCAGTATTTT. This translates into CASSLEAGGSTDTQYF.

This clonotype occurred a few times. The chain recombines TRBV11-2 with TRBJ1-6; D unresolved. Trimming removed 4 bases at V and 10 bases at J, with 11 bases between. Germline values: CDR1 SGHAT, CDR2 FQNNGV. The CDR3 covers 13 residues. The CDR3 coding sequence is TGTGCCAGCAGCTCACCAGGAAACTCACCCCTCCACTTT. Its protein product is CASSSPGNSPLHF.

This clonotype was picked up a small number of times. In nucleotides, the CDR3 is TGTGCCAGCAGACGCCTGGGACTAGCCTACACAGATACGCAGTATTTT. Translated, it gives CASRRLGLAYTDTQYF. V is TRBV6-2 or TRBV6-3 and J is TRBJ2-3, with 9 bases matching TRBD2. This CDR3 has 16 residues. After removal of 6 bases from V and 2 bases from J, the junction contained 9 bases not matched to a gene. Germline V gene data show CDR1 as MNHEY and CDR2 as SVGEGT.

This clonotype was counted a few times. The J gene is TRBJ1-1, the V gene TRBV7-2, with D unresolved. CDR1 is SGHTA and CDR2 is FQGNSA in the germline V gene. Trimming left V 4 bases short and J 4 bases short, with 10 bases between. This CDR3 spans 13 amino acids. The CDR3 bases are TGTGCCAGCAGCTCGGGATTGGCCACTGAAGCTTTCTTT. Amino acids: CASSSGLATEAFF.

This clonotype has more than one count but fewer than ten. This sequence joins TRBV7-6 and TRBJ2-7; the match to TRBD2 covers 8 bases. V trimming: 5 bases; J trimming: 0 bases; junction bases outside the gene matches: 9. The CDR3 loop spans 16 amino acids. CDR1 SGHVS and CDR2 FNYEAQ come from the germline V gene. This chain's CDR3 is CASSQTTGGSSYEQYF. The CDR3 DNA follows: TGTGCCAGCAGCCAGACTACGGGAGGGAGCTCCTACGAGCAGTACTTC.

At least ten counts were recorded for this clonotype. The CDR3 DNA follows: TGTGCCAGCAGCTCCCAGGGTGGAAGACAGGGATACGAGCAGTACTTC. Its protein product is CASSSQGGRQGYEQYF. The V call is TRBV7-6, the J call TRBJ2-7, with 7 bases that match TRBD1. Germline lookup yields CDR1 SGHVS and CDR2 FNYEAQ. This CDR3 has 16 amino acids. J lost 4 bases, V lost 4 bases, and 13 bases had no gene match.

This clonotype has just a few counts. The chain uses TRBV4-1 and TRBJ2-1; TRBD1 matches 9 bases. In germline, CDR1 is MGHRA, CDR2 YSYEKL. CDR3 length equals 17 residues. Unmatched junction bases numbered 10, after V lost 4 bases and J lost 3 bases. The CDR3 DNA reads as TGCGCCAGCAGCCCCCGAATTAGGGACAGGGACTACAATGAGCAGTTCTTC. Translated: CASSPRIRDRDYNEQFF.

This clonotype was recorded many times. The rearrangement uses TRBV14 and TRBJ2-7; 10 nucleotides match TRBD2. Germline CDR1 SGHDN, CDR2 FVKESK. CDR3 length: 14 amino acids. With V trimmed by 1 base and J by 6 bases, 3 bases remained unmatched. CDR3 DNA: TGTGCCAGCAGCCAAGTGGCTAGCGGGAGCGAGCAGTACTTC. Translating gives CASSQVASGSEQYF. The whole variable domain, remainder taken from reference TRBV14 and TRBJ2-7, is EAGVTQFPSHSVIEKGQTVTLRCDPISGHDNLYWYRRVMGKEIKFLLHFVKESKQDESGMPNNRFLAERTGGTYSTLKVQPAELEDSGVYFCASSQVASGSEQYFGPGTRLTVT.

This rearrangement joins TRBV7-9 to TRBJ2-1; either TRBD1 or TRBD2 may fit D (5 bases each). Germline CDR1 reads SEHNR; CDR2 reads FQNEAQ (reference sequence). The CDR3 sequence is 16 residues long. V was cut by 6 bases and J by 10 bases, with 25 bases left in between. DNA of the CDR3: TGTGCCAGCAGGTTTCCGGGACGAGACAAGGGTAACGAGCAGTTCTTC. Its protein product is CASRFPGRDKGNEQFF.

This clonotype was found a few times. This chain uses TRBV27 with TRBJ1-5; D unresolved. This CDR3 has 14 residues. V lost 3 bases to trimming and J lost 6 bases, with 12 bases between them. Germline loops: CDR1 MNHEY, CDR2 SMNVEV (reference sequence). As DNA, the CDR3 is TGTGCCAGCAGTTTTAATCCCCCGGGTCAGCCCCAGCATTTT. It translates to CASSFNPPGQPQHF.

This clonotype was counted only a few times. The chain joins TRBV7-2 to TRBJ2-2; D unclear. V lost 5 bases and J 4 bases, leaving 14 bases between the germline ends. The CDR3 runs to 15 residues. CDR1 SGHTA and CDR2 FQGNSA come from the germline V gene. The CDR3 reads CASSQTAPPTGELFF. In nucleotides, the CDR3 is TGTGCCAGCAGCCAGACTGCCCCCCCCACCGGGGAGCTGTTTTTT.

This rearrangement joins TRBV9 to TRBJ1-4; no firm D call. Deletions cut 3 bases from V and 3 bases from J, with 3 bases between. Per the germline V gene, CDR1 is SGDLS and CDR2 is YYNGEE. This CDR3 has 12 amino acids. CDR3 region: CASSAPNEKLFF. The CDR3 DNA is TGTGCCAGCAGCGCACCTAATGAAAAACTGTTTTTT.

This clonotype was seen only a few times. This chain connects TRBV4-3 to TRBJ2-5; 8 bases map to TRBD2. CDR3 length: 18 residues. Germline V gene sequence: CDR1 LGHNA, CDR2 YSLEER. Trimming took 0 bases from V and 4 from J; bases not matched to a gene: 13. The CDR3 region has the DNA TGCGCCAGCAGCCAAGAAGCTCAAGGGCGGGGGGACGCAGAGACCCAGTACTTC. It specifies CASSQEAQGRGDAETQYF.

This clonotype was detected only a few times. The J gene is TRBJ2-7, the V gene TRBV7-2, with a possible D match to TRBD1 (7 bases). The length of the CDR3 is 14 residues. Trimming took off 5 bases at V and 3 bases at J, with 14 bases between the two ends. CDR1 is SGHTA, CDR2 FQGNSA, per germline. DNA for the CDR3: TGTGCCAGCAGCCCGCGGGACAGCTACTACGAGCAGTACTTC. It specifies CASSPRDSYYEQYF.

This sequence joins TRBV7-9 and TRBJ1-3; unclear D gene. Trimming pared 5 bases from V and 4 bases from J, leaving 12 bases between. The germline CDR1 and CDR2 sequences are SEHNR and FQNEAQ (reference sequence). This CDR3 is built from 14 residues. The DNA for the CDR3 is TGTGCCAGCAGCCCCCTCGGTAGGGGAAACACCATATATTTT. Its protein is CASSPLGRGNTIYF.

The chain is built from TRBV30 and TRBJ1-2; D is undetermined. Germline V CDR1 and CDR2: GTSNPN, SVGIG (reference sequence). Deletions cut 1 base from V and 5 bases from J, with 14 bases between. The CDR3 extends over 14 amino acids. CDR3 sequence: CAWSGLLNLYGYTF. The DNA of the CDR3 is TGTGCCTGGAGTGGCCTCTTAAACCTATATGGCTACACCTTC.

A single count supports this clonotype. CDR3 amino acids: CASSLVAAGNEQFF. The CDR3, as DNA: TGTGCCAGCAGCTTAGTGGCTGCAGGTAATGAGCAGTTCTTC. The chain joins TRBV7-3 to TRBJ2-1, with D unclear. The CDR3 runs 14 residues. Per the germline V gene, CDR1 is SGHTA and CDR2 is FQGTGA. The germline V and J ends were trimmed by 2 bases and 7 bases, with 12 bases remaining between them.

This clonotype was counted between two and nine times. The chain carries TRBV7-8 and TRBJ2-7, with 7 positions matching TRBD1. The germline gives CDR1 SGHVS, CDR2 FQNEAQ. CDR3 length: 14 amino acids. J gave up 1 base and V 3 bases, and 3 bases lay outside the gene matches. CDR3 coding DNA: TGTGCCAGCAGCTTGGGACAGAGGTCCTACGAGCAGTACTTC. This gives the protein CASSLGQRSYEQYF.

This clonotype was observed a handful of times. This chain uses TRBV7-8 with TRBJ1-4; D may be TRBD1 (5 bases). The V gene lost 1 base and the J gene lost 8 bases, with 14 bases spanning the gap. CDR1 and CDR2 (germline): SGHVS, FQNEAQ. This CDR3 has 15 residues. The CDR3, as DNA: TGTGCCAGCAGCTTAGTGCAGGGTCTACGGGAAAAACTGTTTTTT. It is translated as CASSLVQGLREKLFF.

This chain links TRBV5-4 with TRBJ2-2, with D maybe TRBD2 (5 bases). The CDR3 runs to 13 residues. V was pared by 10 bases and J by 7 bases, with 17 bases between. CDR1 is SGHNT, CDR2 YYREEE, per germline (reference sequence). The CDR3 region is CAGSDGVGGELFF. CDR3 nucleotide sequence: TGTGCCGGTTCTGACGGGGTAGGCGGGGAGCTGTTTTTT.

The chain carries TRBV27 and TRBJ2-7; tentatively, D is TRBD2 (5 bases). The V gene lost 3 bases and the J gene lost 0 bases, with 9 bases spanning the gap. The length of the CDR3 is 14 residues. Germline CDR1 reads MNHEY; CDR2 reads SMNVEV (reference sequence). In DNA form, the CDR3 reads TGTGCCAGCAGTTTGGGAGTAGCCTCCTACGAGCAGTACTTC. It codes for CASSLGVASYEQYF.

This clonotype showed up just a few times. The J gene is TRBJ2-1, the V gene TRBV7-2, with TRBD2 matching over 9 bases. J gave up 8 bases and V 3 bases, and 5 bases lay outside the gene matches. The CDR3 totals 14 residues. CDR1 and CDR2 from the germline V gene are SGHTA and FQGNSA. This CDR3 is CASSFGLAMDEQFF. The CDR3 DNA is TGTGCCAGCAGCTTTGGACTAGCGATGGATGAGCAGTTCTTC. Combining the CDR3 with reference TRBV7-2 and TRBJ2-1 gives the whole variable domain GAGVSQSPSNKVTEKGKDVELRCDPISGHTALYWYRQSLGQGLEFLIYFQGNSAPDKSGLPSDRFSAERTGGSVSTLTIQRTQQEDSAVYLCASSFGLAMDEQFFGPGTRLTVL.

The chain joins TRBV7-2 to TRBJ2-3; tentative D call: TRBD1 (6 bases). Germline assignment: CDR1 SGHTA and CDR2 FQGNSA. The CDR3 has 16 residues. V dropped 2 bases and J dropped 0 bases, with 12 bases sitting between them. CDR3 nucleotides: TGTGCCAGCAGCTTAAATGTCGGACAGAGCACAGATACGCAGTATTTT. This codes for CASSLNVGQSTDTQYF.

This clonotype was detected a few times. The chain employs TRBV6-1 and TRBJ2-2; 13 nucleotides line up with TRBD2. With V trimmed by 5 bases and J by 7 bases, 22 bases remained unmatched. Germline CDR1 and CDR2: MNHNS and SASEGT. The CDR3 sequence is 21 residues long. The CDR3, as DNA: TGTGCCAGCAGTCGCCAACTTCGCACCGGCCGACTAGCGGGGGGTGTCGGGGAGCTGTTTTTT. Its protein product is CASSRQLRTGRLAGGVGELFF.